These T cell receptor beta chains were read from a single sample in a study of blood T cell repertoires in COVID-19. Measured with immunoSEQ multiplex PCR; TCRdb has only the in-frame clones, and not every one. The top ten clones hold more than 40% of a sample with about 35,000 clones, more than 80% of them seen once. Sequenced: peripheral blood. All receptors derive from a man aged 60-69 years with active or convalescent COVID-19. CDR3s include the opening cysteine and the closing phenylalanine or tryptophan. A D gene is named only where the DNA matches it firmly. Some rows mark clone size as missing; the rest say once, few, many or name a class of expanded clone.

>TRBJ1-6|TRBV19|-|-
CASSIGIGTTWTSPLHF
TGTGCCAGTAGTATAGGGATTGGGACTACATGGACGTCACCCCTCCACTTT
>TRBJ1-4|TRBV2|-|-
CASSAGGLATNEKLFF
TGTGCCAGCAGTGCGGGAGGGCTTGCAACTAATGAAAAACTGTTTTTT
>TRBJ2-2|TRBV5-5|-|-
CASSLNGAGTGELFF
TGTGCCAGCAGCTTGAATGGGGCTGGCACCGGGGAGCTGTTTTTT
>TRBJ2-3|TRBV12-3/TRBV12-4|-|-
CASTLGSTDTQYF
TGTGCCAGCACCCTGGGCAGCACAGATACGCAGTATTTT
>TRBJ1-2|TRBV18|once|-
CASSPPISGRAAASGGYTF
TGTGCCAGCTCACCACCGATCTCTGGCAGAGCGGCCGCGTCTGGTGGCTACACCTTC
>TRBJ2-1|TRBV4-1|-|-
CASSQVGSLNEQFF
TGCGCCAGCAGCCAAGTCGGTAGCCTCAATGAGCAGTTCTTC
>TRBJ2-5|TRBV5-4|-|TRBD2
CASSLGNAGGGQETQYF
TGTGCCAGCAGCTTGGGTAACGCGGGGGGCGGGCAAGAGACCCAGTACTTC
>TRBJ1-5|TRBV6-6|once|-
CASSYDGTQNQPQHF
TGTGCCAGCAGTTACGACGGGACTCAAAATCAGCCCCAGCATTTT
>TRBJ1-5|TRBV2|-|TRBD1
CASSARTGSNQPQHF
TGTGCCAGCAGTGCCAGGACAGGGAGCAATCAGCCCCAGCATTTT
>TRBJ1-5|TRBV19|-|-
CASSPGGRGNQPQHF
TGTGCCAGTAGCCCCGGGGGGCGGGGCAATCAGCCCCAGCATTTT
>TRBJ2-1|TRBV19|-|-
CASSIRGTAYNEQFF
TGTGCCAGTAGTATTCGGGGGACAGCCTACAATGAGCAGTTCTTC
>TRBJ1-2|TRBV10-3|-|TRBD1
CAISESRDRGIVAGYTF
TGTGCCATCAGTGAGTCTCGGGACAGGGGAATTGTAGCTGGCTACACCTTC
>TRBJ1-1|TRBV28|-|-
CASNSFISTGGNTEAFF
TGTGCCAGCAACTCCTTCATCTCAACGGGTGGGAACACTGAAGCTTTCTTT
>TRBJ2-5|TRBV3-1/TRBV3-2|-|TRBD2
CASSQGAGVFGETQYF
TGTGCCAGCAGCCAAGGGGCGGGAGTGTTCGGAGAGACCCAGTACTTC
>TRBJ2-1|TRBV2|-|-
CASSAGGEQFF
TGTGCCAGCAGTGCTGGCGGTGAGCAGTTCTTC
>TRBJ1-5|TRBV27|few|TRBD1
CASSPLGTGGQPQHF
TGTGCCAGCAGTCCTCTCGGGACAGGGGGACAGCCCCAGCATTTT
>TRBJ2-2|TRBV28|-|-
CASVSTAPNTGELFF
TGTGCCAGCGTCTCGACAGCCCCGAACACCGGGGAGCTGTTTTTT
>TRBJ1-4|TRBV28|-|-
CASSLPGIRVGANEKLFF
TGTGCCAGCAGTTTGCCGGGGATTAGAGTGGGAGCTAATGAAAAACTGTTTTTT
>TRBJ1-5|TRBV21-1|-|-
CASTHWGGEEKPQHF
TGTGCCAGCACGCATTGGGGGGGGGAAGAAAAGCCCCAGCATTTT
>TRBJ1-2|TRBV14|-|-
CASGQTLRGYTF
TGTGCCAGCGGACAGACTCTCCGGGGCTACACCTTC
>TRBJ1-6|TRBV27|few|-
CASSEGWGQQNSPLHF
TGTGCCAGCAGTGAAGGCTGGGGACAACAAAATTCACCCCTCCACTTT
>TRBJ2-4|TRBV5-6|-|TRBD2
CASSLRTSGGSNIQYF
TGTGCCAGCAGCTTGCGGACTAGCGGGGGATCAAACATTCAGTACTTC
>TRBJ1-1|TRBV5-1|-|-
CASSLSGANTEAFF
TGCGCCAGCAGCTTGTCAGGGGCGAACACTGAAGCTTTCTTT
>TRBJ1-1|TRBV6-2/TRBV6-3|-|-
CASSYGGPNTEAFF
TGTGCCAGCAGTTACGGCGGTCCAAACACTGAAGCTTTCTTT
>TRBJ1-2|TRBV14|few|-
CASSQDRGYGYTF
TGTGCCAGCAGCCAAGATCGCGGCTATGGCTACACCTTC
>TRBJ2-2|TRBV7-9|once|-
CASSTRTGELFF
TGTGCCAGCAGCACGCGAACCGGGGAGCTGTTTTTT
>TRBJ1-1|TRBV7-9|-|-
CASSLDGSAQEGFF
TGTGCCAGCAGCTTAGACGGCAGCGCCCAGGAGGGTTTCTTT
>TRBJ1-1|TRBV5-1|once|-
CASSEDGGSTEAFF
TGCGCCAGCAGCGAGGATGGGGGGAGCACTGAAGCTTTCTTT
>TRBJ2-2|TRBV2|-|-
CASRKEAAGELFF
TGTGCCAGCAGGAAGGAGGCGGCAGGGGAGCTGTTTTTT
>TRBJ1-1|TRBV6-6|-|-
CASSLQGNTEAFF
TGTGCCAGCAGTCTCCAGGGAAACACTGAAGCTTTCTTT
>TRBJ1-5|TRBV19|-|-
CASSIDRAGPHF
TGTGCCAGTAGTATAGATAGAGCAGGTCCGCATTTT
>TRBJ1-1|TRBV5-1|-|-
CASSLDGRYTEAFF
TGCGCCAGCAGCTTGGATGGGAGGTACACTGAAGCTTTCTTT
>TRBJ2-3|TRBV7-2|-|-
CASSPSVSSTDTQYF
TGTGCCAGCAGCCCATCAGTGTCTTCCACAGATACGCAGTATTTT
>TRBJ2-1|TRBV10-3|-|TRBD2
CAISERGSGGANEQFF
TGTGCCATCAGTGAGCGGGGTAGCGGGGGGGCCAATGAGCAGTTCTTC
>TRBJ2-2|TRBV19|-|-
CASGGAGVPNTGELFF
TGTGCCAGTGGGGGGGCAGGGGTCCCAAACACCGGGGAGCTGTTTTTT
>TRBJ1-3|TRBV19|-|-
CASTSDRAGNTIYF
-
>TRBJ2-2|TRBV28|-|-
CASSSGTWSNTGELFF
TGTGCCAGCAGTTCCGGGACTTGGAGTAACACCGGGGAGCTGTTTTTT
>TRBJ2-3|TRBV18|-|-
CASSPQSPGTDTQYF
TGTGCCAGCTCACCACAGAGCCCGGGCACAGATACGCAGTATTTT
>TRBJ2-3|TRBV5-1|once|TRBD2
CASSLDGTSPSTDTQYF
TGCGCCAGCAGCTTGGATGGGACTAGTCCTAGCACAGATACGCAGTATTTT
>TRBJ2-5|TRBV12-3/TRBV12-4|-|TRBD1
CASSSILGQAQYF
TGTGCCAGCAGCTCGATACTCGGACAGGCCCAGTACTTC
>TRBJ2-3|TRBV12-5|-|-
CASGQGLAADTQYF
TGTGCTAGTGGCCAGGGGCTAGCGGCAGATACGCAGTATTTT
>TRBJ1-3|TRBV18|-|TRBD1
CASSPRTGGGDTIYF
TGTGCCAGCTCACCGCGGACAGGCGGAGGGGACACCATATATTTT
>TRBJ1-1|TRBV19|-|TRBD1
CASSADRGRAEAFF
TGTGCCAGTAGTGCGGACAGGGGTAGGGCTGAAGCTTTCTTT
>TRBJ1-5|TRBV19|-|-
CASSISWGDSNQPQHF
TGTGCCAGTAGTATAAGTTGGGGAGATAGCAATCAGCCCCAGCATTTT
>TRBJ1-1|TRBV6-5|once|-
CASSRRGEGSTEAFF
TGTGCCAGCAGCAGGAGGGGGGAGGGAAGCACTGAAGCTTTCTTT
>TRBJ2-2|TRBV5-6|-|TRBD2
CASSSPGKREYTGELFF
TGTGCCAGCAGCTCCCCAGGGAAGCGGGAGTACACCGGGGAGCTGTTTTTT
>TRBJ1-2|TRBV10-2|-|TRBD1
CASSEGGGQVIRGYTF
TGCGCCAGCAGTGAGGGGGGTGGACAGGTCATTAGGGGCTACACCTTC
>TRBJ1-2|TRBV5-6|-|-
CASSLGIGANYGYTF
TGTGCCAGCAGCTTGGGGATAGGAGCAAACTATGGCTACACCTTC
>TRBJ1-5|TRBV7-9|-|TRBD1
CASSWGQGNQPQHF
TGTGCCAGCAGCTGGGGACAGGGAAATCAGCCCCAGCATTTT
>TRBJ1-4|TRBV5-4|-|-
CASSLAGAGTNEKLFF
TGTGCCAGCAGCTTGGCCGGGGCAGGGACAAATGAAAAACTGTTTTTT
>TRBJ1-3|TRBV7-7|-|-
CASSLGPPGGGNTIYF
TGTGCCAGCAGCTTAGGCCCTCCCGGCGGCGGAAACACCATATATTTT
>TRBJ2-1|TRBV19|-|-
CASSQQSGNEQFF
TGTGCCAGTAGCCAGCAGTCAGGGAACGAGCAGTTCTTC
>TRBJ2-3|TRBV19|-|-
CASRDLTKSTDTQYF
TGTGCCAGTAGGGATCTCACTAAGAGCACAGATACGCAGTATTTT
>TRBJ2-5|TRBV6-2/TRBV6-3|-|-
CASSPGSRQETQYF
TGTGCCAGCAGTCCCGGGAGTCGCCAAGAGACCCAGTACTTC
>TRBJ1-2|TRBV7-2|-|-
CASSLNRDYGYTF
TGTGCCAGCAGCTTAAACAGGGACTATGGCTACACCTTC
>TRBJ1-2|TRBV20-1|few|-
CSARSDGYTF
TGCAGTGCCCGGTCGGATGGCTACACCTTC
>TRBJ2-1|TRBV3-1/TRBV3-2|few|TRBD2
CASSQVGLGIAYNEQFF
TGTGCCAGCAGCCAAGTAGGACTAGGAATAGCCTACAATGAGCAGTTCTTC